The clone carrying this T cell receptor beta chain has only a few counts. This entry belongs to a study of blood T cells in healthy people across ages. The germline V gene encodes CDR1 SGHTA and CDR2 FQGNSA. Unmatched junction bases numbered 4, after V lost 5 bases and J lost 3 bases. The length of the CDR3 is 13 residues. A second PCR, run for about 7 to 12 cycles, used a sample-barcoded 5' primer plus a J-beta primer mix. TCRdb reprocessed the 5' RACE reads with MiXCR, giving one entry per CDR3 protein. In the table there are some 900,000 distinct CDR3 sequences, roughly 43% of which are singletons.

The sequencing input was blood. The gene calls are TRBV7-2 and TRBJ2-7; 7 bases agree with TRBD1. This sequence was found in a man under 40 in good health. The CDR3 sequence: CASSPWDSYEQYF. CDR3 bases: TGTGCCAGCAGCCCGTGGGACAGCTACGAGCAGTACTTC.